This T cell receptor beta chain was sequenced for a study of blood T cell repertoires in COVID-19. On the study more broadly: COVID-19 samples collected from the United States, Italy and Spain covered acute and convalescent phases. The analysed material was cDNA or gDNA that came from T cells, B-cell-depleted T cells, or PBMCs.

This clone came up a few times. Original data processing: For nucleated cells, counts were estimated from reference gene primer amplification. Some clones are missing from TCRdb's copy, which holds only in-frame ones; the method was immunoSEQ multiplex PCR. V, J and clone size are taken as reported in that table, and D and trimming were inferred from the DNA itself. Of 150,000 to 200,000 clones in the sample, roughly 86% are singletons; the top ten hold roughly 3%. CDR1 SGHTS and CDR2 YDEGEE come from the germline V gene. CDR3 length: 11 residues. Trimming removed 3 bases from V and 9 bases from J, with 9 bases in between.

The J gene is TRBJ2-5, the V gene TRBV5-8, with a possible D match to TRBD1 (5 bases). The sample taken for sequencing was peripheral blood. The sequence derives from an older man with acute or convalescent COVID-19. The CDR3 coding sequence is TGTGCCAGCAGCTCGTGGACATCCCAGTACTTC. This codes for CASSSWTSQYF. Looking up the rest from reference TRBV5-8 and TRBJ2-5 gives the full variable domain: EAGVTQSPTHLIKTRGQQATLRCSPISGHTSVYWYQQALGLGLQFLLWYDEGEERNRGNFPPRFSGRQFPNYSSELNVNALELEDSALYLCASSSWTSQYFGPGTRLLVL.